Here is one T cell receptor (beta chain) with its context. Its antigen is unidentified. Deep level was the assay's run setting. Measured with immunoSEQ multiplex PCR; TCRdb has only the in-frame clones, and not every one. The sample holds some 900,000 clones, about 80% seen once. From germline, CDR1 is MDHEN and CDR2 SYDVKM. The CDR3 sequence is 16 residues long. The V end lost 6 bases, the J end lost 1 base, and 15 bases lay between the germline ends. The sample belongs to a study of shared clonotypes between healthy human individuals. General study points: Around 5% was the fraction of naive CD4 clonotypes found shared across a handful of donors.

The sequenced sample was memory CD4+ T cells sorted from blood. Subset indicated: CD45RA-negative fraction. This rearrangement joins TRBV28 to TRBJ2-2, with D possibly matching TRBD2 (5 bases). The receptor was isolated from a man younger than 35 in good health. CDR3 region: CASSPADTRNTGELFF. The CDR3 region has the DNA TGTGCCAGCAGCCCTGCCGACACTAGGAACACCGGGGAGCTGTTTTTT.